These 29 T cell receptor beta chains share one sample of origin, sequenced in a study of cytomegalovirus exposure and HLA in healthy donors (dated by TCRdb to about 2017). The library relied on the immunoSEQ multiplex PCR assay. For the multiplex PCR, a mixture combining 60 forward primers for TCR Vbeta segments and 13 reverse primers for TCR Jbeta segments was used. Not all clones reach the TCRdb copy of this immuneACCESS table, which keeps in-frame sequences only. Checked studies attribute under half of the gap to unresolved V genes and leave the rest unexplained. The sample table contains roughly 150,000 clones; only one count was recorded for roughly 10% of them. About 2% of the sample rests with the top ten. Sequenced sample: PBMCs. All receptors derive from a male donor in good health and CMV-seronegative.

The gene calls are TRBV7-3 and TRBJ1-1, with 10 bases matching TRBD1. Germline assignment: CDR1 SGHTA and CDR2 FQGTGA. CDR3 size: 14 residues. The trim removed 6 bases at V and 5 bases at J, leaving 6 bases unmatched. This CDR3 reads CASSLTGGLTEAFF. In nucleotides, the CDR3 is TGTGCCAGCAGTTTGACAGGGGGCTTGACTGAAGCTTTCTTT.

The J gene is TRBJ1-6, the V gene TRBV15; D gene uncertain. V shed 3 bases and J shed 8 bases, with 11 bases lying between them. The CDR3 extends over 14 amino acids. CDR1 is LNHNV and CDR2 is YYDKDF in the germline V gene (reference sequence). The CDR3 coding sequence is TGTGCCACCAGCAGGGTCTCTCCAGATTCACCCCTCCACTTT. Amino acids: CATSRVSPDSPLHF.

V usage is TRBV4-3 and J usage is TRBJ1-2; D gene uncertain. V lost 4 bases and J 8 bases, leaving 17 bases between the germline ends. Germline values: CDR1 LGHNA, CDR2 YSLEER. CDR3 length equals 14 residues. The CDR3 loop reads CASSPGGTRRGYTF. The DNA for the CDR3 is TGCGCCAGCAGCCCCGGCGGCACCCGCCGGGGCTACACCTTC.

This clone was detected only a few times. CDR3 protein: CASSLGQGTYGYTF. The CDR3 nucleotides read TGTGCCAGCAGCTTAGGACAGGGGACCTATGGCTACACCTTC. The J gene is TRBJ1-2, the V gene TRBV9; TRBD1 agrees at 9 bases. The CDR3 has 14 amino acids. V trimming: 4 bases; J trimming: 4 bases; junction bases outside the gene matches: 5. Germline lookup yields CDR1 SGDLS and CDR2 YYNGEE.

This clone was detected only a few times. V and J are TRBV4-3 and TRBJ1-2, with TRBD1 matching 7 bases. The CDR3 is 16 residues long. V lost 1 base and J lost 4; bases outside the gene matches: 9. Germline lookup yields CDR1 LGHNA and CDR2 YSLEER. The CDR3 sequence is CASSQASDRAVYGYTF. The CDR3 nucleotides are TGCGCCAGCAGCCAAGCTTCAGACAGGGCCGTCTATGGCTACACCTTC.

CDR3 in amino acids: CAISGTPSNQPQHF. CDR3 bases: TGTGCCATCAGTGGGACACCAAGCAATCAGCCCCAGCATTTT. This chain uses TRBV10-3 with TRBJ1-5, with D perhaps TRBD1 (5 bases). The germline V gene has CDR1 ENHRY and CDR2 SYGVKD. This CDR3 region has 14 residues. The germline V and J ends were trimmed by 4 bases and 1 base, with 8 bases remaining between them.

This chain connects TRBV7-2 to TRBJ2-2; D is unclear. Per the germline V gene, CDR1 is SGHTA and CDR2 is FQGNSA. CDR3 length equals 13 residues. V was cut by 3 bases and J by 8 bases, with 10 bases left in between. The CDR3 is CASSLQDSGELFF. The CDR3 nucleotides are TGTGCCAGCAGCTTGCAGGATTCAGGGGAGCTGTTTTTT.

The CDR3 loop is CASSLTGQGKVGRAYEQYF. Here the CDR3 DNA reads TGCGCCAGCAGCCTAACGGGACAGGGTAAGGTTGGACGGGCCTACGAGCAGTACTTC. The chain couples TRBV4-3 to TRBJ2-7, with 9 nucleotides matching TRBD1. Germline CDR1 reads LGHNA; CDR2 reads YSLEER. This CDR3 is built from 19 residues. The trim removed 4 bases at V and 2 bases at J, leaving 18 bases unmatched.

This rearrangement joins TRBV6-5 to TRBJ2-2, with TRBD1 identical over 7 bases. Germline V CDR1 and CDR2: MNHEY, SVGAGI. J gave up 3 bases and V 8 bases, and 9 bases lay outside the gene matches. The CDR3 is 15 residues long. In DNA form, the CDR3 reads TGTGCCAGCCATAGGAAAGGGACAGACACCGGGGAGCTGTTTTTT. Translated: CASHRKGTDTGELFF.

This chain links TRBV9 with TRBJ2-7; D gene ambiguous. The CDR3 is made up of 12 amino acids. V was cut by 4 bases and J by 3 bases, with 8 bases left in between. CDR1 and CDR2 (germline): SGDLS, YYNGEE. CDR3: CASSLLGYEQYF. As DNA, the CDR3 is TGTGCCAGCAGCCTTCTAGGCTACGAGCAGTACTTC.

Here the CDR3 reads CASSRDKSGYTF. The CDR3 DNA reads as TGTGCCAGCAGCCGCGACAAGTCTGGCTACACCTTC. The chain is built from TRBV7-9 and TRBJ1-2; D not certain. This CDR3 contains 12 residues. Looked up from germline, CDR1 is SEHNR and CDR2 is FQNEAQ (reference sequence). V was cut by 5 bases and J by 7 bases, with 11 bases left in between.

This clone has only a few counts. This chain joins TRBV5-4 and TRBJ2-1; 7 bases map to TRBD1. The V segment lost 2 bases and the J segment 7 bases; nucleotides outside the gene matches: 6. In germline, CDR1 is SGHNT, CDR2 YYREEE (reference sequence). This CDR3 region has 14 residues. In nucleotides, the CDR3 is TGTGCCAGCAGCTTCGGACAGGTGGTGAATGAGCAGTTCTTC. This sequence encodes CASSFGQVVNEQFF. The complete variable domain, with remaining parts taken from reference TRBV5-4 and TRBJ2-1, reads ETGVTQSPTHLIKTRGQQVTLRCSSQSGHNTVSWYQQALGQGPQFIFQYYREEENGRGNFPPRFSGLQFPNYSSELNVNALELDDSALYLCASSFGQVVNEQFFGPGTRLTVL.

This chain uses TRBV5-1 with TRBJ2-6; TRBD1 aligns across 9 bases. Germline CDR1 SGHRS, CDR2 YFSETQ. Trimming cost V 6 bases and J 4 bases; bases outside gene matches: 14. The CDR3 is made up of 18 amino acids. Here the CDR3 reads CASKVGDRVAPGANVLTF. CDR3 nucleotide sequence: TGCGCCAGCAAGGTTGGGGACAGGGTAGCTCCGGGGGCCAACGTCCTGACTTTC.

This CDR3 reads CASSDGGYEQYF. For the CDR3, the DNA is TGTGCCAGCAGTGATGGGGGGTACGAGCAGTACTTC. This chain connects TRBV6-1 to TRBJ2-7, with D perhaps matching TRBD2 (6 bases). Germline CDR1 reads MNHNS; CDR2 reads SASEGT. CDR3 length: 12 amino acids. Trimming shortened V by 3 bases and J by 4 bases, and 7 bases separated the two germline ends.

The rearrangement uses TRBV19 and TRBJ2-3; 10 nucleotides agree with TRBD2. The junction had 5 bases not matched to a gene; V was cut back by 5 bases and J by 0 bases. Germline V CDR1 and CDR2: LNHDA, SQIVND (reference sequence). The CDR3 sequence is 16 residues long. The CDR3 DNA sequence: TGTGCCAGTAGTCTGGGACTAGCGCCTAGCACAGATACGCAGTATTTT. Translated, it gives CASSLGLAPSTDTQYF.

The CDR3 spells CASSLWDSYGYTF. In DNA, the CDR3 is TGTGCCAGCAGCTTGTGGGACAGCTATGGCTACACCTTC. The chain uses TRBV7-2 and TRBJ1-2; 7 bases map to TRBD1. Unmatched junction bases numbered 2, after V lost 3 bases and J lost 4 bases. CDR3 length equals 13 residues. Germline lookup yields CDR1 SGHTA and CDR2 FQGNSA. The complete variable domain, with remaining parts taken from reference TRBV7-2 and TRBJ1-2, reads GAGVSQSPSNKVTEKGKDVELRCDPISGHTALYWYRQSLGQGLEFLIYFQGNSAPDKSGLPSDRFSAERTGGSVSTLTIQRTQQEDSAVYLCASSLWDSYGYTFGSGTRLTVV.

This clone was observed a handful of times. This chain links TRBV6-6 with TRBJ2-7; 14 positions agree with TRBD2. This CDR3 contains 15 residues. Germline values: CDR1 MNHNY, CDR2 SVGAGI (reference sequence). Trimming removed 4 bases from V and 7 bases from J; junction bases left unmatched: 6. Here the CDR3 reads CASSSGLAGVREQYF. CDR3 coding DNA: TGTGCCAGCAGTTCGGGACTAGCGGGAGTCCGAGAGCAGTACTTC.

In its sample, this clone was seen a few times. V and J are TRBV7-8 and TRBJ1-5, with 9 bases fitting TRBD1. This CDR3 has 16 amino acids. The germline CDR1 and CDR2 sequences are SGHVS and FQNEAQ. J gave up 2 bases and V 6 bases, and 8 bases lay outside the gene matches. In nucleotides, the CDR3 is TGTGCCAGCAGTTTTGACAGGGGGTACGGCAATCAGCCCCAGCATTTT. Translated, it gives CASSFDRGYGNQPQHF.

In this sample, this clone turned up a few times. CDR3 DNA sequence: TGCGCCAGCAGCCAAGTTACAGGAGAAGGCTACGAGCAGTACTTC. Protein sequence: CASSQVTGEGYEQYF. The V gene is TRBV4-1, the J gene TRBJ2-5; TRBD1 might be the D (5 bases). The end of the DNA aligns better with TRBJ2-7, so the J call may be wrong. Germline CDR1 is MGHRA and CDR2 is YSYEKL. This CDR3 has 15 amino acids.

This clone has more than one count but fewer than ten. The chain carries TRBV4-1 and TRBJ2-1, with 7 bases that match TRBD2. The germline CDR1 and CDR2 sequences are MGHRA and YSYEKL. CDR3 length: 15 amino acids. The V segment lost 4 bases and the J segment 6 bases; nucleotides outside the gene matches: 9. CDR3 region: CASSPGEGLSNEQFF. CDR3 DNA sequence: TGCGCCAGCAGCCCGGGGGAGGGTTTAAGCAATGAGCAGTTCTTC.

V gene TRBV18 combines with J gene TRBJ1-1; 10 bases fit TRBD1. Germline CDR1 and CDR2: KGHSH and LQKENI. The J segment lost 2 bases and the V segment lost 6 bases, leaving 9 bases of the junction unmatched. The CDR3 consists of 16 residues. The CDR3 region is CASSEKTGGQNTEAFF. Written as DNA, the CDR3 is TGTGCCAGCTCGGAGAAGACAGGGGGCCAAAACACTGAAGCTTTCTTT.

The chain has TRBV19 and TRBJ1-1; 8 positions match TRBD1. CDR3 size: 16 residues. V lost 5 bases and J lost 1; bases outside the gene matches: 9. CDR1 and CDR2 (germline): LNHDA, SQIVND (reference sequence). CDR3 residues: CASSLSPQGANTEAFF. CDR3 sequence (DNA): TGTGCCAGTAGTCTCTCCCCGCAGGGGGCGAACACTGAAGCTTTCTTT.

In its sample, this clone was seen a few times. The chain is built from TRBV6-5 and TRBJ1-2; D is unresolved. CDR3 size: 13 residues. V lost 7 bases and J lost 1, with 10 bases in between. Germline V gene lookup returns CDR1 MNHEY and CDR2 SVGAGI. CDR3 loop: CASTPAFNYGYTF. Here the CDR3 DNA reads TGTGCCAGCACCCCAGCGTTTAACTATGGCTACACCTTC.

The V and J genes are TRBV6-6 and TRBJ1-1, with D unclear. Germline-derived CDR1 and CDR2 are MNHNY and SVGAGI (reference sequence). Deletions cut 8 bases from V and 6 bases from J, with 13 bases between. The CDR3 length is 12 residues. The CDR3: CASSLSRAEAFF. In nucleotides, the CDR3 is TGTGCCAGCTCCCTAAGTCGGGCTGAAGCTTTCTTT.

This clone was observed a few times. This sequence joins TRBV25-1 and TRBJ1-1; 7 nucleotides align to TRBD1. This CDR3 comprises 14 residues. CDR1 is MGHDK and CDR2 is SYGVNS in the germline V gene. The junction had 6 bases not matched to a gene; V was cut back by 3 bases and J by 5 bases. This CDR3 reads CASSDPRQGTEAFF. In DNA form, the CDR3 reads TGTGCCAGCAGTGACCCCCGACAGGGAACTGAAGCTTTCTTT. Together with reference TRBV25-1 and TRBJ1-1, the CDR3 gives the full variable domain: EADIYQTPRYLVIGTGKKITLECSQTMGHDKMYWYQQDPGMELHLIHYSYGVNSTEKGDLSSESTVSRIRTEHFPLTLESARPSHTSQYLCASSDPRQGTEAFFGQGTRLTVV.

The chain is built from TRBV5-1 and TRBJ1-1, with D perhaps matching TRBD1 (5 bases). The germline gives CDR1 SGHRS, CDR2 YFSETQ. V lost 0 bases and J 5 bases, leaving 14 bases between the germline ends. This CDR3 region has 15 residues. The CDR3 is CASSLVIQGGTEAFF. CDR3 nucleotide sequence: TGCGCCAGCAGCTTGGTAATCCAGGGCGGAACTGAAGCTTTCTTT.

The chain couples TRBV10-3 to TRBJ1-4; 8 nucleotides line up with TRBD1. The V and J ends lost 10 bases and 8 bases, in that order; junction bases with no gene match: 9. The CDR3 length is 13 residues. Germline-derived CDR1 and CDR2 are ENHRY and SYGVKD. CDR3 protein: CATQDRDGEKLFF. In nucleotides, the CDR3 is TGTGCCACACAGGACAGGGATGGAGAAAAACTGTTTTTT.

This clone was seen only a few times. J is TRBJ1-2 and V is TRBV4-1; 11 nucleotides agree with TRBD1. From germline, CDR1 is MGHRA and CDR2 YSYEKL. The CDR3 totals 15 residues. Trimming removed 10 bases from V and 2 bases from J; junction bases left unmatched: 9. The CDR3 region has the DNA TGCGCCACCGCACAAGGACAGGGGGCGAACTATGGCTACACCTTC. Translation: CATAQGQGANYGYTF.

This clone was detected only a few times. V usage is TRBV28 and J usage is TRBJ1-2; 12 bases agree with TRBD1. The CDR3 spans 16 residues. Per germline, CDR1 MDHEN and CDR2 SYDVKM. J lost 4 bases, V lost 6 bases, and 9 bases had no gene match. The CDR3, as DNA: TGTGCCAGCAGCTCAGGGGGGGGACAGGGGGCCTATGGCTACACCTTC. This sequence encodes CASSSGGGQGAYGYTF.